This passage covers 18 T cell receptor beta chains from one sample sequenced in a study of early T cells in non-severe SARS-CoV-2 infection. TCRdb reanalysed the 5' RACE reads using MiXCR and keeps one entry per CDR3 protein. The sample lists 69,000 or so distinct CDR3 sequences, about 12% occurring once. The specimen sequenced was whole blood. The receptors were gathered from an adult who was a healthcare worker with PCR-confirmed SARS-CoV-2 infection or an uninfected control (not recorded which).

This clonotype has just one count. The CDR3 loop reads CAWNRAATDTQYF. The DNA for the CDR3 is TGTGCCTGGAATAGGGCGGCTACAGATACGCAGTATTTT. The chain joins TRBV30 to TRBJ2-3; D gene ambiguous. Germline assignment: CDR1 GTSNPN and CDR2 SVGIG (reference sequence). The CDR3 length is 13 residues. Trimming stripped 4 bases from V and 3 bases from J, with 11 bases between.

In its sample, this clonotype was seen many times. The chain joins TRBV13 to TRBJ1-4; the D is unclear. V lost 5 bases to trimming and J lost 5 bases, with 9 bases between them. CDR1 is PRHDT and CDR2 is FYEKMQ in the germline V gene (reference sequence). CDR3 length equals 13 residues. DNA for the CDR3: TGTGCCAGCAGCCACGAGGGAAATGAAAAACTGTTTTTT. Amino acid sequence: CASSHEGNEKLFF. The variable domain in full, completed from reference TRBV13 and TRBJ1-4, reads AAGVIQSPRHLIKEKRETATLKCYPIPRHDTVYWYQQGPGQDPQFLISFYEKMQSDKGSIPDRFSAQQFSDYHSELNMSSLELGDSALYFCASSHEGNEKLFFGSGTQLSVL.

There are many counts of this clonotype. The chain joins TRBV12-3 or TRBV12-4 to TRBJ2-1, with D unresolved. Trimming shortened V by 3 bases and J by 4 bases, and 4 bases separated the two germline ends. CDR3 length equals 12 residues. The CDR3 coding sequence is TGTGCCAGCAGTTTGGGGTACAATGAGCAGTTCTTC. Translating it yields CASSLGYNEQFF.

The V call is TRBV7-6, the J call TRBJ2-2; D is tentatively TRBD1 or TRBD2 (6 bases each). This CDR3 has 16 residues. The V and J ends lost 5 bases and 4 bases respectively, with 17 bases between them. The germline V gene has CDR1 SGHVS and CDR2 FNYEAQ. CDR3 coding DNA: TGTGCCAGCAGCCGCGGGACATTACTGGGCACCGGGGAGCTGTTTTTT. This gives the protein CASSRGTLLGTGELFF.

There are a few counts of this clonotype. The CDR3: CASSASGYGYTF. The CDR3 DNA reads as TGTGCCAGCAGTGCATCAGGGTATGGCTACACCTTC. The chain recombines TRBV2 with TRBJ1-2; weak D call: TRBD1 (5 bases). This CDR3 has 12 amino acids. Germline CDR1 reads SNHLY; CDR2 reads FYNNEI. Trimming removed 4 bases from V and 5 bases from J, with 8 bases in between.

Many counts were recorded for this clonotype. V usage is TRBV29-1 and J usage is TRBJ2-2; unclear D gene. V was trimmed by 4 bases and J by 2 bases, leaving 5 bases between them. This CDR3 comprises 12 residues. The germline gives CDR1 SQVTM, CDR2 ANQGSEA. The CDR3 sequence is CSVADNTGELFF. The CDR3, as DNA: TGCAGCGTTGCTGATAACACCGGGGAGCTGTTTTTT.

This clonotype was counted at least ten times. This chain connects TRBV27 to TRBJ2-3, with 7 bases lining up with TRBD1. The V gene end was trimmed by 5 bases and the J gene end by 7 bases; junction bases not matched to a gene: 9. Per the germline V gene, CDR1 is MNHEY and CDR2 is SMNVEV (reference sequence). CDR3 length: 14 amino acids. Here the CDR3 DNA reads TGTGCCAGCAGTCAAGACAGGGTTCGTAATACGCAGTATTTT. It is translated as CASSQDRVRNTQYF.

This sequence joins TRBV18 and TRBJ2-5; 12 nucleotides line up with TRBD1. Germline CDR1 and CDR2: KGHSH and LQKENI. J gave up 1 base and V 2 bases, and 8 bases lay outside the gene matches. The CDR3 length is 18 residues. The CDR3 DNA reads TGTGCCAGCTCACCAATTCCGGGACAGGGGGCCTTCCAAGAGACCCAGTACTTC. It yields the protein CASSPIPGQGAFQETQYF. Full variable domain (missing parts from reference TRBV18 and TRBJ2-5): NAGVMQNPRHLVRRRGQEARLRCSPMKGHSHVYWYRQLPEEGLKFMVYLQKENIIDESGMPKERFSAEFPKEGPSILRIQQVVRGDSAAYFCASSPIPGQGAFQETQYFGPGTRLLVL.

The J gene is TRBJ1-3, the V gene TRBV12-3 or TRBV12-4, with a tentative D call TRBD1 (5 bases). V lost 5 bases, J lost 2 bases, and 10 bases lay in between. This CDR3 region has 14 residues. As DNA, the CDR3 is TGTGCCAGCAGTCCAGGGAGTACTGGAAACACCATATATTTT. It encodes CASSPGSTGNTIYF.

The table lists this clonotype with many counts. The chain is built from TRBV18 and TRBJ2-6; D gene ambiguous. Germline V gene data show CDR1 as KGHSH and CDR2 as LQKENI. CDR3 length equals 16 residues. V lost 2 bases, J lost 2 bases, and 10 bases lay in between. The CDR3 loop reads CASSPTPDTGANVLTF. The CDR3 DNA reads TGTGCCAGCTCACCAACTCCGGATACTGGGGCCAACGTCCTGACTTTC.

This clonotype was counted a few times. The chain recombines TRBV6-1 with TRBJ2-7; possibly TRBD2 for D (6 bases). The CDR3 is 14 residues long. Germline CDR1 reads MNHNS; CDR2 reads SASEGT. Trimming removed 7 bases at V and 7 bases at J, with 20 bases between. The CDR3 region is CASTRPGARIEQYF. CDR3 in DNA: TGTGCCAGCACTCGACCGGGAGCAAGGATAGAGCAGTACTTC.

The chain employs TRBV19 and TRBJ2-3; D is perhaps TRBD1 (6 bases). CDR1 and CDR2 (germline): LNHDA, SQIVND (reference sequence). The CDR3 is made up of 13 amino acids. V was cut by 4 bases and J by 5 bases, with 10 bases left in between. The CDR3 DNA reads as TGTGCCAGTAGTAGCCTAGGGGGAGATACGCAGTATTTT. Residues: CASSSLGGDTQYF.

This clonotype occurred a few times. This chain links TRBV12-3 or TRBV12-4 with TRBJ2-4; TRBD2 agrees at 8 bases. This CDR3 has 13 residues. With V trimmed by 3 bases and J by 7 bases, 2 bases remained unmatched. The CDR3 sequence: CASSFSSGNIQYF. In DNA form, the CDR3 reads TGTGCCAGCAGTTTTTCTAGCGGGAACATTCAGTACTTC.

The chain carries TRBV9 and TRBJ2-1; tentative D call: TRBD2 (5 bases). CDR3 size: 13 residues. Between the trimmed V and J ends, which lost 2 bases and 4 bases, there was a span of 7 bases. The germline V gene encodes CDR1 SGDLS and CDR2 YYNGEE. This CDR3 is CASSVRDYNEQFF. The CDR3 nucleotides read TGTGCCAGCAGCGTCCGGGATTACAATGAGCAGTTCTTC.

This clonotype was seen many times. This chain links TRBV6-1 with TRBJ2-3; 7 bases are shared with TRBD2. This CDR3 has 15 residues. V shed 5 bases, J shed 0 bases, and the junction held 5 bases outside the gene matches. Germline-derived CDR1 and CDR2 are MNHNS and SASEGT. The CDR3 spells CASSTQRGSTDTQYF. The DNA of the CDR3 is TGTGCCAGCAGTACCCAGCGGGGCAGCACAGATACGCAGTATTTT.

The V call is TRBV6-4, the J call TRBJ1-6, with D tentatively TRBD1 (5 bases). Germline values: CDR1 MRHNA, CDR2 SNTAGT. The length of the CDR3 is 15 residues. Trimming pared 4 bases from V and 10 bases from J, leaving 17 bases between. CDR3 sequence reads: CASSVTEFSDSPLHF. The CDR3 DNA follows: TGTGCCAGCAGTGTGACAGAGTTTTCGGACTCACCCCTCCACTTT.

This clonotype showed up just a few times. Written as DNA, the CDR3 is TGCGCCAGCAGCTTCTGGGAAGGAAACACCGGGGAGCTGTTTTTT. It yields the protein CASSFWEGNTGELFF. The chain recombines TRBV5-1 with TRBJ2-2; D is unclear. Per germline, CDR1 SGHRS and CDR2 YFSETQ. Trimming cost V 2 bases and J 2 bases, with 10 bases left between them. The CDR3 runs 15 residues.

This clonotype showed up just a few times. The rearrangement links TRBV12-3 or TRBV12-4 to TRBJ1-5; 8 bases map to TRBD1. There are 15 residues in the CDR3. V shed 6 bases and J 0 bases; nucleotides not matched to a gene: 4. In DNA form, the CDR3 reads TGTGCCAGCAGAGAGACAGGGGCTAGCAATCAGCCCCAGCATTTT. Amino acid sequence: CASRETGASNQPQHF.